This entry lists 29 T cell receptor beta chains sequenced from one sample in a study of control samples from healthy donors and cancer patients (dated by TCRdb to 2019 to 2021). Libraries came from the immunoSEQ multiplex PCR assay. Not all clones reach the TCRdb copy of this immuneACCESS table, which keeps in-frame sequences only. Checked studies attribute under half of the gap to unresolved V genes and leave the rest unexplained. For this sample there are 20,000 or so clones; 85% to 90% appear just once. About 9% of the sample lies in the top ten. The source material was PBMCs. Receptor source: a woman in her fifties or sixties with head and neck cancer.

V is TRBV7-9 and J is TRBJ2-3; perhaps TRBD2 as D (7 bases). CDR3 length: 15 amino acids. V shed 5 bases and J shed 10 bases, with 22 bases lying between them. Germline V gives CDR1 SEHNR, CDR2 FQNEAQ (reference sequence). The DNA for the CDR3 is TGTGCCAGCAGCAACAGTGGCGGGGGCGGTCAGGCGCAGTATTTT. Its protein is CASSNSGGGGQAQYF.

The chain has TRBV11-2 and TRBJ2-1; either TRBD1 or TRBD2 may supply D (5 bases each). V dropped 1 base and J dropped 4 bases, with 11 bases sitting between them. The CDR3 contains 15 residues. Germline CDR1 and CDR2: SGHAT and FQNNGV. Here the CDR3 reads CASSLGGRYYNEQFF. CDR3 nucleotides: TGTGCCAGCAGCTTAGGGGGGAGATATTACAATGAGCAGTTCTTC.

The rearrangement uses TRBV3-1 (or the pseudogene TRBV3-2) and TRBJ1-3, with a weak D call TRBD1 (5 bases). Trimming removed 0 bases at V and 1 base at J, with 10 bases between. This CDR3 region has 16 residues. CDR1 and CDR2 from the germline V gene are LGHDT and YNNKEL (reference sequence). The CDR3 loop reads CASSQEGVSSGNTIYF. The CDR3 coding sequence is TGTGCCAGCAGCCAAGAAGGGGTCTCTTCTGGAAACACCATATATTTT.

V and J are TRBV10-3 and TRBJ2-1; D unresolved. This CDR3 has 15 amino acids. Looked up from germline, CDR1 is ENHRY and CDR2 is SYGVKD. Deletions cut 3 bases from V and 0 bases from J, with 9 bases between. The CDR3, as DNA: TGTGCCATCAGTGAAAGCGTGAGCTCCTACAATGAGCAGTTCTTC. Translation gives CAISESVSSYNEQFF.

This clone was seen a single time. The chain recombines TRBV15 with TRBJ2-3; TRBD2 aligns across 8 bases. The length of the CDR3 is 17 residues. CDR1 LNHNV and CDR2 YYDKDF come from the germline V gene (reference sequence). Unmatched junction bases numbered 12, after V lost 2 bases and J lost 5 bases. The CDR3 DNA is TGTGCCACCAGCAGACTCCAAGGACTAGCTCCCGGAGATACGCAGTATTTT. Translated: CATSRLQGLAPGDTQYF.

This chain links TRBV2 with TRBJ1-2; no definite D call. Germline CDR1 SNHLY, CDR2 FYNNEI. The CDR3 sequence is 13 residues long. V was clipped by 2 bases and J by 4 bases, with 8 bases between them. CDR3 sequence reads: CASSEQSGYGYTF. CDR3 sequence (DNA): TGTGCCAGCAGTGAACAGTCGGGCTATGGCTACACCTTC.

This CDR3 is CASSKGTGELFF. The CDR3 region has the DNA TGCGCCAGCAGTAAGGGGACCGGGGAGCTGTTTTTT. The rearrangement joins TRBV10-2 to TRBJ2-2, with D perhaps TRBD1 (5 bases). Trimming cost V 5 bases and J 5 bases, with 6 bases left between them. This CDR3 region has 12 residues. The germline V gene has CDR1 WSHSY and CDR2 SAAADI.

The V gene is TRBV5-5, the J gene TRBJ1-2, with D possibly being TRBD1 (6 bases). V dropped 4 bases and J dropped 8 bases, with 15 bases sitting between them. The CDR3 spans 13 residues. The V gene's germline CDR1 is SGHKS and CDR2 YYEKEE (reference sequence). The CDR3 bases are TGTGCCAGCAGCGTAGACCAGGGGATCGGCTACACCTTC. Translated: CASSVDQGIGYTF.

The CDR3 region is CASSIMGSGANVLTF. CDR3 DNA sequence: TGTGCCAGTAGTATTATGGGCTCTGGGGCCAACGTCCTGACTTTC. V gene TRBV19 combines with J gene TRBJ2-6; D gene ambiguous. The germline CDR1 and CDR2 sequences are LNHDA and SQIVND (reference sequence). This CDR3 spans 15 amino acids. Trimming stripped 3 bases from V and 0 bases from J, with 6 bases between.

The chain links TRBV6-6 to TRBJ1-1; D is undetermined. CDR1 MNHNY and CDR2 SVGAGI come from the germline V gene (reference sequence). Between the trimmed V and J ends, which lost 2 bases and 6 bases, there was a span of 7 bases. The CDR3 length is 12 residues. The CDR3 reads CASSYPVSEAFF. The CDR3 region has the DNA TGTGCCAGCAGTTACCCCGTTTCTGAAGCTTTCTTT.

This rearrangement joins TRBV19 to TRBJ2-7, with 8 bases identical to TRBD1. The junction had 7 bases not matched to a gene; V was cut back by 5 bases and J by 4 bases. Germline V gene lookup returns CDR1 LNHDA and CDR2 SQIVND (reference sequence). The CDR3 has 14 residues. CDR3 protein: CASSPGTGGYEQYF. As DNA, the CDR3 is TGTGCCAGTAGTCCCGGGACAGGCGGGTACGAGCAGTACTTC.

The CDR3 nucleotides read TGTGCCAGCAGTCAACGGGACAGGGGGAACACTGAAGCTTTCTTT. Residues: CASSQRDRGNTEAFF. The chain uses TRBV6-5 and TRBJ1-1; 10 bases agree with TRBD1. This CDR3 has 15 amino acids. Per germline, CDR1 MNHEY and CDR2 SVGAGI. J gave up 1 base and V 5 bases, and 4 bases lay outside the gene matches.

The chain is built from TRBV12-3 or TRBV12-4 and TRBJ2-5; D gene ambiguous. The CDR3 length is 13 residues. V dropped 0 bases and J dropped 4 bases, with 6 bases sitting between them. The CDR3 spells CASSLAGRETQYF. In DNA form, the CDR3 reads TGTGCCAGCAGTTTAGCGGGCAGAGAGACCCAGTACTTC.

V gene TRBV19 combines with J gene TRBJ1-2, with 8 nucleotides matching TRBD1. The CDR3 sequence is 14 residues long. V shed 7 bases, J shed 4 bases, and the junction held 8 bases outside the gene matches. CDR1 and CDR2 from the germline V gene are LNHDA and SQIVND (reference sequence). The CDR3 DNA follows: TGTGCCAGTACCTATCGCGACAGGGGCTATGGCTACACCTTC. This encodes CASTYRDRGYGYTF.

This chain uses TRBV7-8 with TRBJ2-2; 9 nucleotides match TRBD1. J was trimmed by 2 bases and V by 7 bases; bases with no gene match: 11. CDR1 is SGHVS, CDR2 FQNEAQ, per germline. The CDR3 consists of 17 residues. The CDR3 loop is CASIRPGQGSNTGELFF. In DNA, the CDR3 is TGTGCCAGCATCCGACCGGGACAGGGTAGCAACACCGGGGAGCTGTTTTTT. The whole variable domain, filled in from reference TRBV7-8 and TRBJ2-2, reads GAGVSQSPRYKVAKRGQDVALRCDPISGHVSLFWYQQALGQGPEFLTYFQNEAQLDKSGLPSDRFFAERPEGSVSTLKIQRTQQEDSAVYLCASIRPGQGSNTGELFFGEGSRLTVL.

The chain carries TRBV6-5 and TRBJ2-7; D is unclear. CDR1 MNHEY and CDR2 SVGAGI come from the germline V gene. The CDR3 extends over 16 amino acids. V was cut by 0 bases and J by 4 bases, with 16 bases left in between. The CDR3 loop is CASSYSPRTMGYEQYF. CDR3 DNA: TGTGCCAGCAGTTACTCGCCTAGGACGATGGGGTACGAGCAGTACTTC.

The chain has TRBV28 and TRBJ2-7; tentative D call: TRBD2 (5 bases). Germline assignment: CDR1 MDHEN and CDR2 SYDVKM. The CDR3 has 15 residues. With 7 bases removed from V and 2 bases from J, the gap between germline ends came to 18 bases. The CDR3 loop is CASIEMTSGTYEQYF. The CDR3 DNA reads TGTGCCAGCATTGAAATGACCAGCGGAACCTACGAGCAGTACTTC. Using reference TRBV28 and TRBJ2-7 for the parts outside the CDR3, the full variable domain is DVKVTQSSRYLVKRTGEKVFLECVQDMDHENMFWYRQDPGLGLRLIYFSYDVKMKEKGDIPEGYSVSREKKERFSLILESASTNQTSMYLCASIEMTSGTYEQYFGPGTRLTVT.

The chain uses TRBV7-6 and TRBJ2-7, with D perhaps given as TRBD1 or TRBD2 (5 bases each). CDR3 length: 15 residues. The germline V and J ends were trimmed by 5 bases and 2 bases, with 16 bases remaining between them. Germline CDR1 reads SGHVS; CDR2 reads FNYEAQ. The CDR3 bases are TGTGCCAGCAGCCCGGTCCGGGACGCTACCTACGAGCAGTACTTC. Its translation: CASSPVRDATYEQYF.

The rearrangement links TRBV6-1 to TRBJ1-5; no definite D call. V was clipped by 2 bases and J by 3 bases, with 5 bases between them. Germline V gene sequence: CDR1 MNHNS, CDR2 SASEGT. The length of the CDR3 is 13 residues. In nucleotides, the CDR3 is TGTGCCAGCAGTGAACAACCCAATCAGCCCCAGCATTTT. It translates to CASSEQPNQPQHF.

The CDR3 spells CSASPQSGGNEQYF. CDR3 in DNA: TGCAGTGCTAGTCCCCAGAGCGGCGGGAACGAGCAGTACTTC. The chain links TRBV20-1 to TRBJ2-7; weak D call: TRBD2 (6 bases). Germline V gene data show CDR1 as DFQATT and CDR2 as SNEGSKA (reference sequence). The V end lost 3 bases, the J end lost 5 bases, and 17 bases lay between the germline ends. The CDR3 runs to 14 residues.

The chain employs TRBV28 and TRBJ1-1; unclear D gene. With 6 bases removed from V and 3 bases from J, the gap between germline ends came to 5 bases. Germline lookup yields CDR1 MDHEN and CDR2 SYDVKM. The CDR3 loop spans 11 amino acids. The CDR3 loop is CASREYTEAFF. CDR3 coding DNA: TGTGCCAGCAGGGAGTACACTGAAGCTTTCTTT. Full variable domain (rest looked up from reference TRBV28 and TRBJ1-1): DVKVTQSSRYLVKRTGEKVFLECVQDMDHENMFWYRQDPGLGLRLIYFSYDVKMKEKGDIPEGYSVSREKKERFSLILESASTNQTSMYLCASREYTEAFFGQGTRLTVV.

The chain carries TRBV28 and TRBJ2-7, with 12 bases that match TRBD2. Germline assignment: CDR1 MDHEN and CDR2 SYDVKM. Unmatched junction bases numbered 13, after V lost 7 bases and J lost 3 bases. The CDR3 totals 17 residues. As DNA, the CDR3 is TGTGCCAGCAAACTAGCGGGAGGACGCAGCGATTTCTACGAGCAGTACTTC. Amino acids: CASKLAGGRSDFYEQYF. Based on the CDR3 plus reference TRBV28 and TRBJ2-7, the full variable domain is DVKVTQSSRYLVKRTGEKVFLECVQDMDHENMFWYRQDPGLGLRLIYFSYDVKMKEKGDIPEGYSVSREKKERFSLILESASTNQTSMYLCASKLAGGRSDFYEQYFGPGTRLTVT.

The CDR3 loop is CASSVEPSGSMYEQFF. CDR3 coding DNA: TGTGCCAGCAGCGTAGAGCCTAGCGGGAGTATGTATGAGCAGTTCTTC. The genes are TRBV9 and TRBJ2-1; 10 nucleotides align to TRBD2. This CDR3 is 16 amino acids long. The germline CDR1 and CDR2 sequences are SGDLS and YYNGEE. After removal of 0 bases from V and 8 bases from J, the junction contained 8 bases not matched to a gene.

The V and J genes are TRBV28 and TRBJ1-5; no reliable D call. The CDR3 spans 14 residues. Germline-derived CDR1 and CDR2 are MDHEN and SYDVKM. Trimming cost V 8 bases and J 0 bases, with 11 bases left between them. The CDR3 coding sequence is TGTGCCAGCCAGCGTCATAATAGCAATCAGCCCCAGCATTTT. Residues: CASQRHNSNQPQHF.

The chain couples TRBV21-1 to TRBJ1-4. TRBV21-1 is a documented pseudogene. CDR3 length: 14 amino acids. CDR3 DNA: TGTGCCAGCAGCAATAATAACCCGGATGAAAAACTGTTTTTT. Protein: CASSNNNPDEKLFF.

V gene TRBV28 combines with J gene TRBJ2-7; no clear D. The CDR3 totals 12 residues. Trimming pared 5 bases from V and 3 bases from J, leaving 8 bases between. The germline gives CDR1 MDHEN, CDR2 SYDVKM. The CDR3 is CASSRVFYEQYF. The CDR3 DNA reads TGTGCCAGCAGTCGGGTTTTCTACGAGCAGTACTTC.

This rearrangement joins TRBV7-3 to TRBJ2-3; D uncertain. V was cut by 2 bases and J by 1 base, with 13 bases left in between. The CDR3 sequence is 16 residues long. CDR1 is SGHTA, CDR2 FQGTGA, per germline. The CDR3 protein is CASSLQPSGGTDTQYF. The CDR3 DNA is TGTGCCAGCAGCTTACAACCCTCCGGTGGCACAGATACGCAGTATTTT. Drawing the rest from reference TRBV7-3 and TRBJ2-3, the complete variable domain is GAGVSQTPSNKVTEKGKYVELRCDPISGHTALYWYRQSLGQGPEFLIYFQGTGAADDSGLPNDRFFAVRPEGSVSTLKIQRTERGDSAVYLCASSLQPSGGTDTQYFGPGTRLTVL.

This chain connects TRBV5-1 to TRBJ2-3; 11 nucleotides agree with TRBD2. Germline trimming cut 5 bases from V and 1 base from J; bases unmatched to any gene: 3. The CDR3 is made up of 15 amino acids. Germline loops: CDR1 SGHRS, CDR2 YFSETQ. CDR3 bases: TGCGCCAGCAGATGGGGACTAGCGGGCACAGATACGCAGTATTTT. Residues: CASRWGLAGTDTQYF.

The J gene is TRBJ2-1, the V gene TRBV9, with unresolved D. V was pared by 0 bases and J by 9 bases, with 10 bases between. CDR3 length equals 13 residues. From germline, CDR1 is SGDLS and CDR2 YYNGEE. The CDR3 DNA reads as TGTGCCAGCAGCGTAGGGGTCCCCGGTGAGCAGTTCTTC. Its protein is CASSVGVPGEQFF.